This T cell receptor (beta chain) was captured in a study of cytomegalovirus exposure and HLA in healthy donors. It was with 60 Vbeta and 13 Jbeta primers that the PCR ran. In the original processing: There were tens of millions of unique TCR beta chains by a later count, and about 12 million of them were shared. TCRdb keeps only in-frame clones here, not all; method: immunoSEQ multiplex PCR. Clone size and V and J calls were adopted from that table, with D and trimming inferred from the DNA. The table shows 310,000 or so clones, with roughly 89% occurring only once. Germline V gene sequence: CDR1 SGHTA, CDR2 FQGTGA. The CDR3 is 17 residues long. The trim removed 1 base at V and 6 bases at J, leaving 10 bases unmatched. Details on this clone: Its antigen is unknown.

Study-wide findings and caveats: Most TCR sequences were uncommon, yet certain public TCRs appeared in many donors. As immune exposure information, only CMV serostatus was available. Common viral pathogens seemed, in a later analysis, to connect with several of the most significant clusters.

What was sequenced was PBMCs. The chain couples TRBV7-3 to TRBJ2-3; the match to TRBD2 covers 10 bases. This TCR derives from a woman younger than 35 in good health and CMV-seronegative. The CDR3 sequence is CASSLIASGGAFDTQYF. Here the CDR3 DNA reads TGTGCCAGCAGCTTAATAGCCAGCGGGGGGGCCTTTGATACGCAGTATTTT.